Listed below are T cell receptor beta chains from one sample, sequenced in a study of T cell responses to AZD1222 COVID-19 vaccine. Libraries were prepared by immunoSEQ multiplex PCR; TCRdb keeps only in-frame clonotypes and omits some of them. The sample holds around 140,000 clones; 75% to 90% are singletons and the top ten take 1.5% to 2%. The sample here was peripheral blood, taken 28 days after the second AZD1222 dose. Receptor source: an adult who received the AZD1222 COVID-19 vaccine. The CDR3 runs from the conserved cysteine through the conserved F or W. The D gene is left open where the match is weak. Clone size is not always given. Where it is, it says once, few, many or a class for expanded clones.

V gene: TRBV7-9; J gene: TRBJ2-3; D gene: NA; clone size: NA; CDR3 protein: CASSLSTDTQYF; CDR3 DNA: TGTGCCAGCAGCTTGAGCACAGATACGCAGTATTTT
V gene: TRBV5-1; J gene: TRBJ1-1; D gene: NA; clone size: NA; CDR3 protein: CASSLGQVSAYTEAFF; CDR3 DNA: TGCGCCAGCAGCTTGGGCCAGGTTAGCGCCTACACTGAAGCTTTCTTT
V gene: TRBV30; J gene: TRBJ2-7; D gene: TRBD2; clone size: NA; CDR3 protein: CAWSVIAGDPEQYF; CDR3 DNA: TGTGCCTGGAGTGTAATAGCGGGAGACCCCGAGCAGTACTTC
V gene: TRBV3-1/TRBV3-2; J gene: TRBJ1-2; D gene: NA; clone size: NA; CDR3 protein: CASSRGGQVRYGYTF; CDR3 DNA: TGTGCCAGCAGCCGCGGTGGGCAGGTTCGCTATGGCTACACCTTC
V gene: TRBV10-3; J gene: TRBJ1-2; D gene: NA; clone size: NA; CDR3 protein: CAISESGLAVGYTF; CDR3 DNA: TGTGCCATCAGTGAGTCGGGACTTGCGGTTGGCTACACCTTC
V gene: TRBV28; J gene: TRBJ2-1; D gene: NA; clone size: NA; CDR3 protein: CASTSGGTSVYNEQFF; CDR3 DNA: TGTGCCAGCACCAGTGGGGGGACATCCGTCTACAATGAGCAGTTCTTC
V gene: TRBV5-1; J gene: TRBJ1-4; D gene: NA; clone size: NA; CDR3 protein: CASREGATNEKLFF; CDR3 DNA: TGCGCCAGCAGAGAGGGCGCAACTAATGAAAAACTGTTTTTT
V gene: TRBV18; J gene: TRBJ2-1; D gene: TRBD1; clone size: NA; CDR3 protein: CASSGFPGQASRGSYNEQFF; CDR3 DNA: TGTGCCAGCTCCGGATTTCCGGGACAGGCGTCAAGGGGCTCCTACAATGAGCAGTTCTTC
V gene: TRBV11-2; J gene: TRBJ2-5; D gene: NA; clone size: NA; CDR3 protein: CASSSSVGPNAQYF; CDR3 DNA: TGTGCCAGCAGCTCGAGTGTGGGCCCGAACGCCCAGTACTTC
V gene: TRBV27; J gene: TRBJ1-2; D gene: TRBD1; clone size: NA; CDR3 protein: CASRGTGGGYTF; CDR3 DNA: TGTGCCAGCAGGGGGACAGGGGGTGGCTACACCTTC
V gene: TRBV18; J gene: TRBJ1-1; D gene: TRBD1; clone size: NA; CDR3 protein: CASSPRDRGPGDTEAFF; CDR3 DNA: TGTGCCAGCTCACCACGGGACAGGGGCCCCGGAGACACTGAAGCTTTCTTT
V gene: TRBV5-1; J gene: TRBJ2-5; D gene: TRBD2; clone size: NA; CDR3 protein: CASSLLAGGLEETQYF; CDR3 DNA: TGCGCCAGCAGCTTGCTAGCGGGGGGTTTGGAGGAGACCCAGTACTTC
V gene: TRBV5-5; J gene: TRBJ1-6; D gene: NA; clone size: NA; CDR3 protein: CASSRRREENSPLHF; CDR3 DNA: TGTGCCAGCAGCCGCCGAAGGGAAGAAAATTCACCCCTCCACTTT
V gene: TRBV5-1; J gene: TRBJ2-3; D gene: NA; clone size: NA; CDR3 protein: CASVPRGGDTQYF; CDR3 DNA: TGCGCCAGCGTCCCTCGAGGTGGGGATACGCAGTATTTT
V gene: TRBV2; J gene: TRBJ1-4; D gene: NA; clone size: NA; CDR3 protein: CASSARQINEKLFF; CDR3 DNA: TGTGCCAGCAGTGCAAGACAGATTAATGAAAAACTGTTTTTT
V gene: TRBV28; J gene: TRBJ1-2; D gene: NA; clone size: NA; CDR3 protein: CAANEGGIGYTF; CDR3 DNA: TGCGCTGCTAACGAGGGGGGGATTGGCTACACCTTC
V gene: TRBV6-5; J gene: TRBJ1-2; D gene: NA; clone size: NA; CDR3 protein: CASSPYDRNYGYTF; CDR3 DNA: TGTGCCAGCAGTCCGTACGACAGGAACTATGGCTACACCTTC
V gene: TRBV2; J gene: TRBJ1-2; D gene: TRBD1; clone size: NA; CDR3 protein: CASSRTGATLYGYTF; CDR3 DNA: TGTGCCAGCAGCCGGACAGGGGCAACCCTCTATGGCTACACCTTC
V gene: TRBV30; J gene: TRBJ1-5; D gene: NA; clone size: NA; CDR3 protein: CAWSVNQAGSHQPQHF; CDR3 DNA: TGTGCCTGGAGTGTAAACCAGGCCGGGAGCCACCAGCCCCAGCATTTT
V gene: TRBV28; J gene: TRBJ2-3; D gene: TRBD2; clone size: NA; CDR3 protein: CASSFPYSGNAQYF; CDR3 DNA: TGTGCCAGCAGTTTCCCTTATAGCGGGAATGCGCAGTATTTT
V gene: TRBV4-1; J gene: TRBJ2-7; D gene: TRBD2; clone size: NA; CDR3 protein: CASSPSGSSYEQYF; CDR3 DNA: TGCGCCAGCAGCCCTAGCGGGAGCTCCTACGAGCAGTACTTC
V gene: TRBV29-1; J gene: TRBJ1-5; D gene: NA; clone size: few; CDR3 protein: CSVEDPSGDQPQHF; CDR3 DNA: TGCAGCGTTGAAGATCCGTCAGGGGATCAGCCCCAGCATTTT
V gene: TRBV18; J gene: TRBJ2-3; D gene: NA; clone size: NA; CDR3 protein: CASSPGTTGTQYF; CDR3 DNA: TGTGCCAGCTCACCCGGGACCACGGGGACGCAGTATTTT
V gene: TRBV20-1; J gene: TRBJ2-3; D gene: NA; clone size: NA; CDR3 protein: CSASFLGAVGDTQYF; CDR3 DNA: TGCAGTGCTAGTTTTCTGGGGGCAGTTGGAGATACGCAGTATTTT
V gene: TRBV29-1; J gene: TRBJ1-1; D gene: TRBD1; clone size: NA; CDR3 protein: CSVEIRDRGPLEAFF; CDR3 DNA: TGCAGCGTTGAGATCCGGGACAGGGGACCCCTTGAAGCTTTCTTT
V gene: TRBV6-5; J gene: TRBJ1-3; D gene: NA; clone size: NA; CDR3 protein: CASTLSSGNTIYF; CDR3 DNA: TGTGCCAGCACCCTGTCGTCCGGAAACACCATATATTTT
V gene: TRBV28; J gene: TRBJ1-3; D gene: NA; clone size: NA; CDR3 protein: CASIAGTFGNTIYF; CDR3 DNA: TGTGCCAGCATCGCCGGGACGTTCGGAAACACCATATATTTT
V gene: TRBV7-3; J gene: TRBJ2-1; D gene: NA; clone size: NA; CDR3 protein: CASSFVGGTPYNEQFF; CDR3 DNA: TGTGCCAGCAGCTTCGTCGGCGGAACTCCTTACAATGAGCAGTTCTTC
V gene: TRBV28; J gene: TRBJ1-1; D gene: NA; clone size: NA; CDR3 protein: CASSLPLLNTEAFF; CDR3 DNA: TGTGCCAGCAGTTTACCTCTATTGAACACTGAAGCTTTCTTT
V gene: TRBV11-2; J gene: TRBJ2-1; D gene: TRBD2; clone size: few; CDR3 protein: CASSYGPGTSVNEQFF; CDR3 DNA: TGTGCCAGCAGCTATGGCCCCGGGACTAGCGTCAATGAGCAGTTCTTC
V gene: TRBV16; J gene: TRBJ1-1; D gene: NA; clone size: NA; CDR3 protein: CASSLRRELEAFF; CDR3 DNA: TGTGCCAGCAGCCTTCGGAGGGAGCTTGAAGCTTTCTTT
V gene: TRBV28; J gene: TRBJ2-3; D gene: TRBD2; clone size: NA; CDR3 protein: CASSWGLAGRSDTQYF; CDR3 DNA: TGTGCCAGCAGTTGGGGACTAGCGGGGAGATCAGATACGCAGTATTTT
V gene: TRBV21-1; J gene: TRBJ2-1; D gene: NA; clone size: NA; CDR3 protein: CASRFGPYNEQFF; CDR3 DNA: TGTGCCAGCCGGTTCGGCCCCTACAATGAGCAGTTCTTC